This T cell receptor (beta chain) emerged from a study of technical replicates of blood from several donors. Produced via immunoSEQ multiplex PCR; TCRdb's table is partial and in-frame only. The table shows approximately 88,000 clones, with 94% occurring only once. Looked up from germline, CDR1 is LNHDA and CDR2 is SQIVND (reference sequence). The CDR3 loop spans 12 amino acids. Trimming took off 2 bases at V and 7 bases at J, with 8 bases between the two ends. V and J are TRBV19 and TRBJ1-2; TRBD1 is a possible D gene (6 bases). What was sequenced was T cells isolated from PBMCs. The sequence was collected from a human donor in good health. CDR3 nucleotides: TGTGCCAGTAGTATAATAGGGGGTGGCTACACCTTC. It yields the protein CASSIIGGGYTF. The variable domain in full, with the rest retrieved from reference TRBV19 and TRBJ1-2, is DGGITQSPKYLFRKEGQNVTLSCEQNLNHDAMYWYRQDPGQGLRLIYYSQIVNDFQKGDIAEGYSVSREKKESFPLTVTSAQKNPTAFYLCASSIIGGGYTFGSGTRLTVV.